This entry describes one T cell receptor beta chain. Its antigen is unidentified. These data are taken from a study of T-cell reconstitution after alpha-beta-depleted transplantation in children. Whole-study results and caveats: The high TCRbeta diversity at day 60 in some patients came from surviving recipient T cells and thymic progenitors.

Unique molecular identifiers were used to barcode this TCRbeta library. TCRdb used MiXCR to reprocess the PCR reads, holding one entry per CDR3 protein. This table holds 450,000 to 700,000 distinct CDR3 sequences, 20% to 30% found once. The sequencing used PBMCs, collected before TCRalphabeta/CD19-depleted stem cell transplant. The TCR was taken from a boy under two years old with Wiskott-Aldrich syndrome, due to receive a stem cell transplant.

The CDR3 DNA reads as TGTGCCAGCAGCTTATCTCTCCTGCCGGGCGGGGAGCTGTTTTTT. Protein sequence: CASSLSLLPGGELFF. V usage is TRBV7-6 and J usage is TRBJ2-2, with D unclear. Germline V gene lookup returns CDR1 SGHVS and CDR2 FNYEAQ. V was trimmed by 2 bases and J by 7 bases, leaving 14 bases between them. The CDR3 spans 15 residues. Full variable domain (outside the CDR3, taken from reference TRBV7-6 and TRBJ2-2): GAGVSQSPRYKVTKRGQDVALRCDPISGHVSLYWYRQALGQGPEFLTYFNYEAQQDKSGLPNDRFSAERPEGSISTLTIQRTEQRDSAMYRCASSLSLLPGGELFFGEGSRLTVL.